Listed below are T cell receptor beta chains from one sample, sequenced in a study of T cell responses to AZD1222 COVID-19 vaccine. Only in-frame clones appear in the TCRdb table, and some are missing; sequencing was by immunoSEQ multiplex PCR. There are tens of thousands of clones in the sample; nearly 90% occur only once, and roughly 1.2% lies in the top ten. The specimen was peripheral blood, collected 28 days after the second AZD1222 dose. The receptors originated from an adult who received the AZD1222 COVID-19 vaccine. The CDR3 runs from the conserved cysteine through the conserved F or W. A D gene is named only where the DNA matches it firmly. Clone size, where shown, is once, few, many, or a class for clones that have expanded.

abundance: -
j_gene: TRBJ1-2
v_gene: TRBV29-1
d_gene: -
CDR3nt: TGCAGCGTTGAGTCGAGCGGCTATGGCTACACCTTC
CDR3aa: CSVESSGYGYTF

abundance: once
j_gene: TRBJ1-1
v_gene: TRBV2
d_gene: -
CDR3nt: TGTGCCGTCAGACCTGGGCAGACTGAAGCTTTCTTT
CDR3aa: CAVRPGQTEAFF

abundance: -
j_gene: TRBJ1-1
v_gene: TRBV11-2
d_gene: -
CDR3nt: TGTGCCAGCGGGGGGAATATGGGGGTGTCAAACACTGAAGCTTTCTTT
CDR3aa: CASGGNMGVSNTEAFF

abundance: -
j_gene: TRBJ1-2
v_gene: TRBV2
d_gene: TRBD1
CDR3nt: TGTGCCAGCCGACAGGGGACTAACTATGGCTACACCTTC
CDR3aa: CASRQGTNYGYTF

abundance: -
j_gene: TRBJ2-7
v_gene: TRBV10-3
d_gene: TRBD2
CDR3nt: TGTGCCATCAGTGAGGGGTTAGCGGGAGGGGCCTACGAGCAGTACTTC
CDR3aa: CAISEGLAGGAYEQYF

abundance: -
j_gene: TRBJ1-1
v_gene: TRBV6-4
d_gene: TRBD1
CDR3nt: TGTGCCAGCAGTGTGACAGGGACGACTGAAGCTTTCTTT
CDR3aa: CASSVTGTTEAFF

abundance: -
j_gene: TRBJ2-1
v_gene: TRBV11-3
d_gene: -
CDR3nt: TGTGCCAGCAGCCCATCCCGGGGGGCGGGGTGGAATGAGCAGTTCTTC
CDR3aa: CASSPSRGAGWNEQFF

abundance: -
j_gene: TRBJ1-6
v_gene: TRBV6-5
d_gene: -
CDR3nt: TGTGCCAGCAGTTACGACAGGACCAATTCACCCCTCCACTTT
CDR3aa: CASSYDRTNSPLHF

abundance: -
j_gene: TRBJ1-1
v_gene: TRBV5-1
d_gene: -
CDR3nt: TGCGCCAGCAGCTGGACGACAGAGATGAACACTGAAGCTTTCTTT
CDR3aa: CASSWTTEMNTEAFF

abundance: -
j_gene: TRBJ1-5
v_gene: TRBV18
d_gene: TRBD1
CDR3nt: TGTGCCAGCTCACCCTACGGACAGGATAGCAATCAGCCCCAGCATTTT
CDR3aa: CASSPYGQDSNQPQHF

abundance: -
j_gene: TRBJ1-1
v_gene: TRBV7-9
d_gene: -
CDR3nt: TGTGCCAGCAGCTGGGGGGGCACTGAAGCTTTCTTT
CDR3aa: CASSWGGTEAFF

abundance: -
j_gene: TRBJ2-7
v_gene: TRBV19
d_gene: TRBD2
CDR3nt: TGTGCCAGTAGTATTAAGGCCCCCCTAGCGGGAGGGGAAAACGAGCAGTACTTC
CDR3aa: CASSIKAPLAGGENEQYF

abundance: -
j_gene: TRBJ1-5
v_gene: TRBV7-8
d_gene: -
CDR3nt: TGTGCCAGCAGCTTCTTCGAGCGGCCCCAGCATTTT
CDR3aa: CASSFFERPQHF

abundance: -
j_gene: TRBJ2-1
v_gene: TRBV14
d_gene: TRBD2
CDR3nt: TGTGCCAGCAGCCAGACGGGACTAGGGAGGGCCAATGAGCAGTTCTTC
CDR3aa: CASSQTGLGRANEQFF

abundance: -
j_gene: TRBJ1-1
v_gene: TRBV5-1
d_gene: TRBD1
CDR3nt: TGCGCCAGCAGCACCGGGACAGCTGGAGCTTTCTTT
CDR3aa: CASSTGTAGAFF

abundance: -
j_gene: TRBJ2-1
v_gene: TRBV5-1
d_gene: TRBD1
CDR3nt: TGCGCCAGCAGCCAGGCCAGGACAGGGGTCAATGAGCAGTTCTTC
CDR3aa: CASSQARTGVNEQFF

abundance: -
j_gene: TRBJ1-5
v_gene: TRBV18
d_gene: -
CDR3nt: TGTGCCAGCTCACAAGGGGAAGAGGAGCCCCAGCATTTT
CDR3aa: CASSQGEEEPQHF

abundance: -
j_gene: TRBJ2-1
v_gene: TRBV30
d_gene: -
CDR3nt: TGTGCCTGGAGCGGTAGCCCGGGGGTCCAGGGCAATGAGCAGTTCTTC
CDR3aa: CAWSGSPGVQGNEQFF

abundance: -
j_gene: TRBJ2-1
v_gene: TRBV5-1
d_gene: TRBD2
CDR3nt: TGCGCCAGCAGCTTTGGTACTTATAGCGGGAGAGAGTCCATTGAGCAGTTCTTC
CDR3aa: CASSFGTYSGRESIEQFF

abundance: -
j_gene: TRBJ2-1
v_gene: TRBV19
d_gene: -
CDR3nt: TGTGCCAGTAGTATCATACAGTCCTCCAATGAGCAGTTCTTC
CDR3aa: CASSIIQSSNEQFF

abundance: -
j_gene: TRBJ2-1
v_gene: TRBV10-1
d_gene: TRBD2
CDR3nt: TGCGCCAGCAACCTCTACCGGGAGGGGTCCTACAATGAGCAGTTCTTC
CDR3aa: CASNLYREGSYNEQFF

abundance: -
j_gene: TRBJ2-7
v_gene: TRBV11-3
d_gene: -
CDR3nt: TGTGCCAGCAGCTTAGATGGGGTGGGCGAGCAGTACTTC
CDR3aa: CASSLDGVGEQYF

abundance: -
j_gene: TRBJ1-2
v_gene: TRBV6-5
d_gene: -
CDR3nt: TGTGCCAGCAGTTACTCGGGCTCCTATGGCTACACCTTC
CDR3aa: CASSYSGSYGYTF

abundance: -
j_gene: TRBJ2-1
v_gene: TRBV5-6
d_gene: TRBD2
CDR3nt: TGTGCCAGCAGCCTAAAGGCCCGGGGGGGCCAAATGGCCTACAATGAGCAGTTCTTC
CDR3aa: CASSLKARGGQMAYNEQFF

abundance: -
j_gene: TRBJ1-6
v_gene: TRBV2
d_gene: -
CDR3nt: TGTGCCAGCAGTGAATTTGGTACAGCCAATTCACCCCTCCACTTT
CDR3aa: CASSEFGTANSPLHF

abundance: -
j_gene: TRBJ2-7
v_gene: TRBV16
d_gene: TRBD1
CDR3nt: TGTGCCAGCAGCCAAGGGACAGGGGTTACCTACGAGCAGTACTTC
CDR3aa: CASSQGTGVTYEQYF

abundance: once
j_gene: TRBJ1-2
v_gene: TRBV7-2
d_gene: -
CDR3nt: TGTGCCAGCAGCCCTCAGGGGCTTAATGGCTACACCTTC
CDR3aa: CASSPQGLNGYTF

abundance: few
j_gene: TRBJ1-1
v_gene: TRBV15
d_gene: -
CDR3nt: TGTGCCAGCGGGAGGCAGACGAACACTGAAGCTTTCTTT
CDR3aa: CASGRQTNTEAFF

abundance: -
j_gene: TRBJ1-5
v_gene: TRBV2
d_gene: -
CDR3nt: TGTGCCAGCAGTTTACAGGGATTTAGCAATCAGCCCCAGCATTTT
CDR3aa: CASSLQGFSNQPQHF

abundance: -
j_gene: TRBJ1-5
v_gene: TRBV6-5
d_gene: -
CDR3nt: TGTGCCACCCGTAAGGACCTGGGGGTTGGTCAGCCCCAGCATTTT
CDR3aa: CATRKDLGVGQPQHF

abundance: -
j_gene: TRBJ1-1
v_gene: TRBV5-5
d_gene: TRBD1
CDR3nt: TGTGCCAGCAGCTTTATCCAGGGGGGCGCTGAAGCTTTCTTT
CDR3aa: CASSFIQGGAEAFF

abundance: few
j_gene: TRBJ2-5
v_gene: TRBV6-2/TRBV6-3
d_gene: -
CDR3nt: TGTGCCAGCAGTTACCCCCGACTAGGCGAAGAGACCCAGTACTTC
CDR3aa: CASSYPRLGEETQYF

abundance: -
j_gene: TRBJ1-5
v_gene: TRBV9
d_gene: -
CDR3nt: TGTGCCAGCAGCTCCCAGGACACAATCAATCAGCCCCAGCATTTT
CDR3aa: CASSSQDTINQPQHF

abundance: -
j_gene: TRBJ2-7
v_gene: TRBV6-6
d_gene: TRBD2
CDR3nt: TGTGCCAGCAGTTCCTCCGGGGGGTCAAGGGGATACGAGCAGTACTTC
CDR3aa: CASSSSGGSRGYEQYF

abundance: -
j_gene: TRBJ1-1
v_gene: TRBV18
d_gene: -
CDR3nt: TGTGCCAGCTCACCACCGTCGAACACTGAAGCTTTCTTT
CDR3aa: CASSPPSNTEAFF

abundance: -
j_gene: TRBJ1-1
v_gene: TRBV14
d_gene: -
CDR3nt: TGTGCCAGCAGCCAAGAACCCTCCGCTTTCTTT
CDR3aa: CASSQEPSAFF

abundance: -
j_gene: TRBJ1-6
v_gene: TRBV4-1
d_gene: TRBD1
CDR3nt: TGCGCCAGCAGTCGCTCCAGGGACAGCCTTAATTCACCCCTCCACTTT
CDR3aa: CASSRSRDSLNSPLHF

abundance: -
j_gene: TRBJ2-7
v_gene: TRBV29-1
d_gene: TRBD2
CDR3nt: TGCAGCGTAGCGGGAGTCTCCTACGAGCAGTACTTC
CDR3aa: CSVAGVSYEQYF

abundance: -
j_gene: TRBJ2-3
v_gene: TRBV2
d_gene: -
CDR3nt: TGTGCCAGCAAACGGGAGACCACAGATACGCAGTATTTT
CDR3aa: CASKRETTDTQYF

abundance: -
j_gene: TRBJ1-5
v_gene: TRBV19
d_gene: -
CDR3nt: TGTGCCAGTAGTATGCCGGGGTTGAATCAGCCCCAGCATTTT
CDR3aa: CASSMPGLNQPQHF

abundance: -
j_gene: TRBJ2-5
v_gene: TRBV27
d_gene: TRBD2
CDR3nt: TGTGCCAGCAGTTTAGGGGCGGGAGCTGGGCAAGAGACCCAGTACTTC
CDR3aa: CASSLGAGAGQETQYF

abundance: -
j_gene: TRBJ1-6
v_gene: TRBV7-2
d_gene: TRBD1
CDR3nt: TGTGCCAGCAGCCTGACAGGGAATAATTCACCCCTCCACTTT
CDR3aa: CASSLTGNNSPLHF

abundance: -
j_gene: TRBJ1-2
v_gene: TRBV5-6
d_gene: -
CDR3nt: TGTGCCAGCAGCTTGGCTGTCGGGCCGTATGGCTACACCTTC
CDR3aa: CASSLAVGPYGYTF

abundance: -
j_gene: TRBJ2-5
v_gene: TRBV25-1
d_gene: -
CDR3nt: TGTGCCAGTGGACGGCTAGCGTCAACGGAGGAGACCCAGTACTTC
CDR3aa: CASGRLASTEETQYF

abundance: -
j_gene: TRBJ1-2
v_gene: TRBV19
d_gene: -
CDR3nt: TGTGCCAGTGGGTGGAGGGGAGGTAGAGAAGATGGCTACACCTTC
CDR3aa: CASGWRGGREDGYTF

abundance: -
j_gene: TRBJ1-5
v_gene: TRBV2
d_gene: TRBD1
CDR3nt: TGTGCCAGCAGTGGGACAGGGGGCAATCAGCCCCAGCATTTT
CDR3aa: CASSGTGGNQPQHF

abundance: -
j_gene: TRBJ1-4
v_gene: TRBV4-1
d_gene: -
CDR3nt: TGCGCCAGCCTCGGCGCAACTAATGAAAAACTGTTTTTT
CDR3aa: CASLGATNEKLFF

abundance: -
j_gene: TRBJ1-2
v_gene: TRBV5-1
d_gene: TRBD1
CDR3nt: TGCGCCAGCAGCTTGGCTTGGACAGGGGGTAAAGCTAACTATGGCTACACCTTC
CDR3aa: CASSLAWTGGKANYGYTF

abundance: -
j_gene: TRBJ2-2
v_gene: TRBV19
d_gene: -
CDR3nt: TGTGCCAGTAGCCAAAGAGCCGGGGAGCTGTTTTTT
CDR3aa: CASSQRAGELFF

abundance: once
j_gene: TRBJ1-2
v_gene: TRBV19
d_gene: -
CDR3nt: TGTGCCAGTAGTATAGTGTCAGATTATGGCTACACCTTC
CDR3aa: CASSIVSDYGYTF

abundance: -
j_gene: TRBJ2-1
v_gene: TRBV7-3
d_gene: -
CDR3nt: TGTGCCAGCTCGGACACTTCCTACAATGAGCAGTTCTTC
CDR3aa: CASSDTSYNEQFF

abundance: -
j_gene: TRBJ1-1
v_gene: TRBV10-3
d_gene: -
CDR3nt: TGTGCCATCAGTGAGGAAGGGCCCCTAACTGAAGCTTTCTTT
CDR3aa: CAISEEGPLTEAFF

abundance: few
j_gene: TRBJ1-6
v_gene: TRBV5-1
d_gene: -
CDR3nt: TGCGCCAGCAGCCGGACAGTCGGGGGAAATTCACCCCTCCACTTT
CDR3aa: CASSRTVGGNSPLHF

abundance: -
j_gene: TRBJ2-3
v_gene: TRBV19
d_gene: TRBD1
CDR3nt: TGTGCCAGTACCCGACAGGGGTTGGGAGATACGCAGTATTTT
CDR3aa: CASTRQGLGDTQYF